These 20 T cell receptor beta chains originate from one sample sequenced in a study of vaccination effects on CD4 cells after COVID-19. Their recognized antigens are unknown. Sequencing was performed with immunoSEQ multiplex PCR; in TCRdb, only in-frame clones are kept and a portion is missing. Of around 26,000 clones listed, 69% are singletons. Before any sequencing was done, the ViraFEST assay used viral peptide pools to expand antigen-specific CD4+ T cells. Scientists isolated CD4+ T cells after an approximately 10-day culture period ended. Two-dose vaccination with either BNT162b2 or mRNA-1273 was given to the participants. The material was CD4+ T cells from PBMCs cultured with SARS-CoV-2 spike peptides, obtained after COVID-19 vaccination. These receptors were taken from a human donor who received a COVID-19 vaccine.

The rearrangement links TRBV14 to TRBJ1-2, with D unresolved. Trimming stripped 0 bases from V and 4 bases from J, with 9 bases between. CDR1 and CDR2 from the germline V gene are SGHDN and FVKESK. The CDR3 has 14 residues. This CDR3 is CASSQDLNSYGYTF. The DNA for the CDR3 is TGTGCCAGCAGCCAAGATTTGAACAGCTATGGCTACACCTTC.

A few counts support this clone. This sequence joins TRBV11-3 and TRBJ2-7, with 9 bases fitting TRBD2. CDR1 is SGHNT, CDR2 YENEEA, per germline. This CDR3 has 15 residues. With V trimmed by 4 bases and J by 3 bases, 7 bases remained unmatched. The CDR3 here is CASSYSSGEIYEQYF. The CDR3 DNA reads TGTGCCAGCAGCTACTCTAGCGGGGAGATCTACGAGCAGTACTTC. The variable domain in full, with the rest retrieved from reference TRBV11-3 and TRBJ2-7, is EAGVVQSPRYKIIEKKQPVAFWCNPISGHNTLYWYLQNLGQGPELLIRYENEEAVDDSQLPKDRFSAERLKGVDSTLKIQPAELGDSAVYLCASSYSSGEIYEQYFGPGTRLTVT.

This clone was counted between two and nine times. V gene TRBV3-1 (or the pseudogene TRBV3-2) combines with J gene TRBJ2-6; D is undetermined. The CDR3 covers 12 residues. Per germline, CDR1 LGHDT and CDR2 YNNKEL (reference sequence). The V and J ends lost 0 bases and 16 bases respectively, with 10 bases between them. The CDR3: CASSQDQADLTF. The CDR3 DNA sequence: TGTGCCAGCAGCCAAGATCAAGCAGATCTGACTTTC.

This clone has more than one count but fewer than ten. The V call is TRBV19, the J call TRBJ1-5, with D unclear. Trimming shortened V by 3 bases and J by 5 bases, and 14 bases separated the two germline ends. The germline CDR1 and CDR2 sequences are LNHDA and SQIVND (reference sequence). CDR3 size: 15 residues. The CDR3 spells CASSIRGSTYQPQHF. CDR3 in DNA: TGTGCCAGTAGTATTCGAGGGTCAACTTATCAGCCCCAGCATTTT.

CDR3 DNA sequence: TGTGCCAGCAGTCCGGGGGCGGGTTATGAGCAGTTCTTC. This sequence encodes CASSPGAGYEQFF. The V call is TRBV6-5, the J call TRBJ2-1; TRBD1 or TRBD2 may be the D gene (6 bases each). This CDR3 has 13 amino acids. V was shortened by 5 bases and J by 8 bases, with 13 bases between the two germline ends. Germline lookup yields CDR1 MNHEY and CDR2 SVGAGI.

The chain employs TRBV7-8 and TRBJ2-3; the D gene is possibly TRBD2 (7 bases). The length of the CDR3 is 18 residues. Trimming took 3 bases from V and 0 from J, leaving 19 bases between them. Germline V gene lookup returns CDR1 SGHVS and CDR2 FQNEAQ. The CDR3 DNA is TGTGCCAGCAGCTTCGGGGCGGGGGCATCCAGGAGCACAGATACGCAGTATTTT. It translates to CASSFGAGASRSTDTQYF.

This chain joins TRBV13 and TRBJ2-1; TRBD2 aligns across 15 bases. The CDR3 has 15 amino acids. The germline V gene has CDR1 PRHDT and CDR2 FYEKMQ (reference sequence). The J segment lost 10 bases and the V segment lost 4 bases, leaving 5 bases of the junction unmatched. In DNA form, the CDR3 reads TGTGCCAGCAGCTGGCCGGGACTAGCGGGAGGCGAGCAGTTCTTC. As protein: CASSWPGLAGGEQFF.

This clone was found a few times. The chain links TRBV14 to TRBJ1-1; D ambiguous. Between the trimmed V and J ends, which lost 2 bases and 1 base, there was a span of 5 bases. From germline, CDR1 is SGHDN and CDR2 FVKESK. This CDR3 comprises 13 residues. The CDR3 nucleotides are TGTGCCAGCAGCCAACGACGGAACACTGAAGCTTTCTTT. Its translation: CASSQRRNTEAFF.

The V gene is TRBV5-1, the J gene TRBJ1-4, with D possibly TRBD1 on 5 matching bases. CDR1 SGHRS and CDR2 YFSETQ come from the germline V gene. The CDR3 has 14 amino acids. Trimming removed 1 base from V and 7 bases from J, with 11 bases in between. The CDR3 here is CASSLQGPGEKLFF. The CDR3 region has the DNA TGCGCCAGCAGCTTGCAGGGTCCGGGTGAAAAACTGTTTTTT.

The V and J genes are TRBV3-1 (or the pseudogene TRBV3-2) and TRBJ2-7; 7 positions match TRBD1. CDR3 size: 15 residues. The germline V gene encodes CDR1 LGHDT and CDR2 YNNKEL (reference sequence). The junction had 11 bases not matched to a gene; V was cut back by 4 bases and J by 5 bases. The CDR3 coding sequence is TGTGCCAGCAGCCCTATGAACAGGGGAAGGAACGAGCAGTACTTC. Amino acids: CASSPMNRGRNEQYF.

This clone was seen a handful of times. The chain employs TRBV7-2 and TRBJ2-1; D is ambiguous. V lost 6 bases and J lost 7, with 10 bases in between. CDR1 and CDR2 (germline): SGHTA, FQGNSA. This CDR3 has 12 amino acids. The CDR3 spells CASRVGMNEQFF. The CDR3 coding sequence is TGTGCCAGCAGAGTGGGTATGAATGAGCAGTTCTTC.

The rearrangement uses TRBV5-1 and TRBJ1-2; 7 nucleotides line up with TRBD1. CDR1 is SGHRS and CDR2 is YFSETQ in the germline V gene. The CDR3 consists of 14 residues. J was trimmed by 5 bases and V by 0 bases; bases with no gene match: 4. Written as DNA, the CDR3 is TGCGCCAGCAGCTTGGACACAGGGGTGTATGGCTACACCTTC. It codes for CASSLDTGVYGYTF. Full variable domain (missing parts from reference TRBV5-1 and TRBJ1-2): KAGVTQTPRYLIKTRGQQVTLSCSPISGHRSVSWYQQTPGQGLQFLFEYFSETQRNKGNFPGRFSGRQFSNSRSEMNVSTLELGDSALYLCASSLDTGVYGYTFGSGTRLTVV.

V gene TRBV10-2 combines with J gene TRBJ1-1, with 7 bases lining up with TRBD1. CDR1 WSHSY and CDR2 SAAADI come from the germline V gene. The CDR3 length is 16 residues. Trimming took 2 bases from V and 4 from J; bases not matched to a gene: 10. The CDR3 bases are TGCGCCAGCAGTGAGAGGACAGGCGTACAGAGCACTGAAGCTTTCTTT. It translates to CASSERTGVQSTEAFF.

This clone showed up just a few times. The V gene is TRBV10-3, the J gene TRBJ1-5; D is unresolved. Per germline, CDR1 ENHRY and CDR2 SYGVKD. Trimming stripped 10 bases from V and 0 bases from J, with 13 bases between. This CDR3 is 14 amino acids long. The CDR3 DNA follows: TGTGCCACCACCGGGGAAACTAGCAATCAGCCCCAGCATTTT. Protein product: CATTGETSNQPQHF.

This clone was found a few times. This sequence joins TRBV5-1 and TRBJ2-7, with 7 bases matching TRBD1. The germline CDR1 and CDR2 sequences are SGHRS and YFSETQ. This CDR3 is built from 15 residues. J was trimmed by 0 bases and V by 4 bases; bases with no gene match: 7. The CDR3 region is CASSPDRASSYEQYF. CDR3 DNA sequence: TGCGCCAGCAGCCCCGACAGGGCGAGCTCCTACGAGCAGTACTTC.

This sequence joins TRBV5-6 and TRBJ1-2; D is uncertain. CDR1 is SGHDT and CDR2 is YYEEEE in the germline V gene. This CDR3 contains 13 residues. The germline V and J ends were trimmed by 3 bases and 5 bases, with 11 bases remaining between them. CDR3 sequence reads: CASSSGLFYGYTF. As DNA, the CDR3 is TGTGCCAGCAGCTCCGGATTGTTTTATGGCTACACCTTC.

This clone is a singleton in its sample. The chain joins TRBV25-1 to TRBJ2-5, with a tentative D call TRBD2 (6 bases). This CDR3 region has 15 residues. V was shortened by 4 bases and J by 2 bases, with 14 bases between the two germline ends. In germline, CDR1 is MGHDK, CDR2 SYGVNS. CDR3 in DNA: TGTGCCAGCAGTGGCTACGGGACTCCGCAAGAGACCCAGTACTTC. It translates to CASSGYGTPQETQYF.

The rearrangement joins TRBV2 to TRBJ2-7, with D tentatively TRBD1 (6 bases). CDR1 and CDR2 (germline): SNHLY, FYNNEI. V shed 4 bases and J shed 4 bases, with 20 bases lying between them. CDR3 length equals 16 residues. The CDR3 nucleotides read TGTGCCAGCAGTGGAGCTTATGGCAGGGGCGCGTACGAGCAGTACTTC. Protein sequence: CASSGAYGRGAYEQYF.

The chain recombines TRBV4-2 with TRBJ2-1, with TRBD2 as a possible D gene (5 bases). The CDR3 runs 17 residues. The V and J ends lost 3 bases and 0 bases respectively, with 15 bases between them. The germline V gene encodes CDR1 LGHNA and CDR2 YNFKEQ. The CDR3 DNA is TGTGCCAGCAGCCAGGAAGCTAGCTTCATCTCCTACAATGAGCAGTTCTTC. Its translation is CASSQEASFISYNEQFF.

This chain uses TRBV25-1 with TRBJ1-3; D remains unclear. V was pared by 1 base and J by 0 bases, with 4 bases between. The CDR3 contains 14 residues. CDR1 and CDR2 from the germline V gene are MGHDK and SYGVNS. The CDR3: CASSEFNSGNTIYF. The DNA for the CDR3 is TGTGCCAGCAGTGAATTCAACTCTGGAAACACCATATATTTT.